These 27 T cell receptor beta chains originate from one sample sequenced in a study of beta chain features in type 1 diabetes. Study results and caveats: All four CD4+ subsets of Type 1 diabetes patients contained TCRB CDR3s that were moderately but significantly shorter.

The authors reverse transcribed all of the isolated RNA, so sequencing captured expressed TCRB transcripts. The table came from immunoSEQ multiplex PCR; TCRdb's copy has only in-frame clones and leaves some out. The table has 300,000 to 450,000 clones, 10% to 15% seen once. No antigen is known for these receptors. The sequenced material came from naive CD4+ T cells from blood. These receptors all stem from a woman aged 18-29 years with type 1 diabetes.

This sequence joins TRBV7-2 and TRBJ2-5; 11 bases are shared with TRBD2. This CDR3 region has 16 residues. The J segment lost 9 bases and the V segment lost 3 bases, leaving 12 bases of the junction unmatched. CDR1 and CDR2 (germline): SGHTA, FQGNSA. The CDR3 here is CASSLGGTSGEGAQYF. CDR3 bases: TGTGCCAGCAGCTTGGGCGGGACTAGCGGCGAAGGGGCCCAGTACTTC.

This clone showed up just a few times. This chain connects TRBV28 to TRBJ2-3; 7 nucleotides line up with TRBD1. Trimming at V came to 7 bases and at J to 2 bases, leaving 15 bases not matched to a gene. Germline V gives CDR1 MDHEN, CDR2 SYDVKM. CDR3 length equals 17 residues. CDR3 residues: CASTIRQGRLPTDTQYF. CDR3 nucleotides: TGTGCCAGCACCATAAGACAGGGACGACTACCCACAGATACGCAGTATTTT.

In DNA, the CDR3 is TGCGCCAGCAGGATCCCCGGGACAGGGGATTCACCCCTCCACTTT. This translates into CASRIPGTGDSPLHF. V usage is TRBV5-1 and J usage is TRBJ1-6; 10 bases fit TRBD1. This CDR3 spans 15 amino acids. J gave up 8 bases and V 5 bases, and 7 bases lay outside the gene matches. The V gene's germline CDR1 is SGHRS and CDR2 YFSETQ.

The CDR3 DNA sequence: TGCGCCAGCAGCCATGAACCCGGGACAGCTTATGGCTACACCTTC. Its protein product is CASSHEPGTAYGYTF. The chain carries TRBV4-3 and TRBJ1-2, with 7 positions matching TRBD1. This CDR3 comprises 15 residues. The V segment lost 3 bases and the J segment 5 bases; nucleotides outside the gene matches: 9. CDR1 LGHNA and CDR2 YSLEER come from the germline V gene.

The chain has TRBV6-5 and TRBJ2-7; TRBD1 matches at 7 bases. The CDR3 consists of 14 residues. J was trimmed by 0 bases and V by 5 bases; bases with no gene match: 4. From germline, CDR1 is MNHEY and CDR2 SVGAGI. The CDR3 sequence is CASSEQGYSYEQYF. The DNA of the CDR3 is TGTGCCAGCAGTGAACAGGGGTACTCCTACGAGCAGTACTTC.

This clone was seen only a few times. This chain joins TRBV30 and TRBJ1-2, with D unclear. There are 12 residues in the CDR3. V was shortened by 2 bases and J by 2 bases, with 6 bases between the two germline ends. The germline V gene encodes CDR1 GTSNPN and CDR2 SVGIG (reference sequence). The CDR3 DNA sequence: TGTGCCTGGAGTCCCAGAAACTATGGCTACACCTTC. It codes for CAWSPRNYGYTF. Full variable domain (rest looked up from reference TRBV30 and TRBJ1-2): SQTIHQWPATLVQPVGSPLSLECTVEGTSNPNLYWYRQAAGRGLQLLFYSVGIGQISSEVPQNLSASRPQDRQFILSSKKLLLSDSGFYLCAWSPRNYGYTFGSGTRLTVV.

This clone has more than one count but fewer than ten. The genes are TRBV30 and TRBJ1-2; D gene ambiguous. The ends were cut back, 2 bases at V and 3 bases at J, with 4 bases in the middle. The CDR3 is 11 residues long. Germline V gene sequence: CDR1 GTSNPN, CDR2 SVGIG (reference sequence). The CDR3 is CAWSTDYGYTF. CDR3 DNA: TGTGCCTGGAGTACAGACTATGGCTACACCTTC.

CDR3 in amino acids: CASSTAGTGGYYRLPIQYF. CDR3 DNA: TGTGCCAGCAGTACCGCCGGGACAGGAGGTTATTACCGTCTTCCCATTCAGTACTTC. This sequence joins TRBV7-9 and TRBJ2-4; 8 bases line up with TRBD1. Germline V CDR1 and CDR2: SEHNR, FQNEAQ (reference sequence). The CDR3 is 19 residues long. V gave up 6 bases and J gave up 9 bases; unmatched junction bases: 25.

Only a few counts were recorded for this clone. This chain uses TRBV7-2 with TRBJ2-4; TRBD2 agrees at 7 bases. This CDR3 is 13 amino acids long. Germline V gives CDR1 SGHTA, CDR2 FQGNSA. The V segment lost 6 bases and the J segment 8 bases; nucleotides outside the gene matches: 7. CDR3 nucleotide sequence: TGTGCCAGCAGTGGGGGGGGGTTACACATTCAGTACTTC. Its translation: CASSGGGLHIQYF. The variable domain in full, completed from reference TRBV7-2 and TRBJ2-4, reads GAGVSQSPSNKVTEKGKDVELRCDPISGHTALYWYRQSLGQGLEFLIYFQGNSAPDKSGLPSDRFSAERTGGSVSTLTIQRTQQEDSAVYLCASSGGGLHIQYFGAGTRLSVL.

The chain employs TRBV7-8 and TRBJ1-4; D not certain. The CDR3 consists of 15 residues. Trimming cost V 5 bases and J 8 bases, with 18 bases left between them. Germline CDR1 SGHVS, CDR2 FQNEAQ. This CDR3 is CASSQSAVTYEKLFF. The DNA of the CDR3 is TGTGCCAGCAGCCAGAGCGCGGTCACGTACGAAAAACTGTTTTTT.

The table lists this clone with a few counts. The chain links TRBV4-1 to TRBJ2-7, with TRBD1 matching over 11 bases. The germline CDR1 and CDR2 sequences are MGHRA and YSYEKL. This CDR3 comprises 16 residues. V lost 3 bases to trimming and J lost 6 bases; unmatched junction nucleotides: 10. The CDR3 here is CASSQLRDRGSREQYF. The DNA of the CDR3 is TGCGCCAGCAGCCAGCTCCGGGACAGGGGGAGCCGCGAGCAGTACTTC.

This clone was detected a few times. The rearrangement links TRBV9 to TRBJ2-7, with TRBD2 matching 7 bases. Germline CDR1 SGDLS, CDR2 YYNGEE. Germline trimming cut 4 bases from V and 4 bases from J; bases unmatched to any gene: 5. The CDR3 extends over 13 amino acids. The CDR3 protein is CASSPGGMYEQYF. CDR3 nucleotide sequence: TGTGCCAGCAGCCCCGGGGGGATGTACGAGCAGTACTTC.

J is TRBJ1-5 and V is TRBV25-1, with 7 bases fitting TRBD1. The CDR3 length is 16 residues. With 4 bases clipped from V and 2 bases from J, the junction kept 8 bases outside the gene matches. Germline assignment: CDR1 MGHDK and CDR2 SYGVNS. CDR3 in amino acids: CASSGQGVAGNQPQHF. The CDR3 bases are TGTGCCAGCAGTGGGCAGGGGGTAGCTGGCAATCAGCCCCAGCATTTT. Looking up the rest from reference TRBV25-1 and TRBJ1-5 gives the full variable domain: EADIYQTPRYLVIGTGKKITLECSQTMGHDKMYWYQQDPGMELHLIHYSYGVNSTEKGDLSSESTVSRIRTEHFPLTLESARPSHTSQYLCASSGQGVAGNQPQHFGDGTRLSIL.

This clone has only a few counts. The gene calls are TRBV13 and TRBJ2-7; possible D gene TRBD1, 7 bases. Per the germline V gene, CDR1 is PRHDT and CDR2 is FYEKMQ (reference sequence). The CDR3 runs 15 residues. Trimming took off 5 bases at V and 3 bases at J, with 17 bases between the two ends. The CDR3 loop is CASSSRQGGLYEQYF. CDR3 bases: TGTGCCAGCAGCAGTCGACAGGGAGGTCTCTACGAGCAGTACTTC. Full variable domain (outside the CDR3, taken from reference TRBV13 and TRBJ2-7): AAGVIQSPRHLIKEKRETATLKCYPIPRHDTVYWYQQGPGQDPQFLISFYEKMQSDKGSIPDRFSAQQFSDYHSELNMSSLELGDSALYFCASSSRQGGLYEQYFGPGTRLTVT.

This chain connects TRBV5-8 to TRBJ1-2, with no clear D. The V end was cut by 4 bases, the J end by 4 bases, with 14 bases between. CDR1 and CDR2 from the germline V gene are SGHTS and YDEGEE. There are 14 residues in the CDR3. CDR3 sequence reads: CASSLEGVGYGYTF. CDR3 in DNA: TGTGCCAGCAGCCTGGAAGGAGTCGGCTATGGCTACACCTTC.

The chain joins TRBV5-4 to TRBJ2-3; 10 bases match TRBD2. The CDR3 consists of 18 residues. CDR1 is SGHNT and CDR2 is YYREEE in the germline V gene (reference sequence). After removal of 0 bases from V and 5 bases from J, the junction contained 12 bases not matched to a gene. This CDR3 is CASSLGIIRLAGVDTQYF. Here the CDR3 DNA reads TGTGCCAGCAGCTTGGGTATCATCCGGCTAGCGGGAGTAGATACGCAGTATTTT.

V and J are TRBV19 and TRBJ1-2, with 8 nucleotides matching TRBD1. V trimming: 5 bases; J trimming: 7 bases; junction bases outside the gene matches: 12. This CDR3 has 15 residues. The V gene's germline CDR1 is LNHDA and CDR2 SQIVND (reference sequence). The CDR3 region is CASSPRAGGVGGYTF. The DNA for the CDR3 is TGTGCCAGTAGTCCTCGGGCAGGGGGCGTCGGTGGCTACACCTTC.

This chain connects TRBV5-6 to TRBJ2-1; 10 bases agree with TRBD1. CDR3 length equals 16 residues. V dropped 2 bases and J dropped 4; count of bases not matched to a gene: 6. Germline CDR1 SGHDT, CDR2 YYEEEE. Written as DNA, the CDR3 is TGTGCCAGCAGCTTACGTCGGGACAGGGGATACAATGAGCAGTTCTTC. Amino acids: CASSLRRDRGYNEQFF. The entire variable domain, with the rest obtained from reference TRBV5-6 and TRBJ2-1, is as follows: DAGVTQSPTHLIKTRGQQVTLRCSPKSGHDTVSWYQQALGQGPQFIFQYYEEEERQRGNFPDRFSGHQFPNYSSELNVNALLLGDSALYLCASSLRRDRGYNEQFFGPGTRLTVL.

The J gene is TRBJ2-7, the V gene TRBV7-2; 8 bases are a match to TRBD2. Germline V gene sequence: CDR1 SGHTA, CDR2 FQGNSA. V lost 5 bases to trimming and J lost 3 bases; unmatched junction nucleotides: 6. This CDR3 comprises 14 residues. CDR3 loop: CASSRAGTSYEQYF. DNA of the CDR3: TGTGCCAGCAGCCGGGCCGGGACTAGCTACGAGCAGTACTTC.

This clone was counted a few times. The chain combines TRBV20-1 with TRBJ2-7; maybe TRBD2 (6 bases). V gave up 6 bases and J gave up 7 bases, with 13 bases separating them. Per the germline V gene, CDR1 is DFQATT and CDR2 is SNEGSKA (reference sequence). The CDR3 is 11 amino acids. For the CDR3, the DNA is TGCAGTGCCGGGACTTCCCAGGAGCAGTACTTC. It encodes CSAGTSQEQYF.

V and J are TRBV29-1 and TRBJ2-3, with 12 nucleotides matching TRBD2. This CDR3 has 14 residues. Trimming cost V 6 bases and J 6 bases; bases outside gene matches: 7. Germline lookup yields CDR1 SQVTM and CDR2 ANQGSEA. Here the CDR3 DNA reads TGCAGCGTCCGGGCCGGACTAGCGGGGGATACGCAGTATTTT. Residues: CSVRAGLAGDTQYF.

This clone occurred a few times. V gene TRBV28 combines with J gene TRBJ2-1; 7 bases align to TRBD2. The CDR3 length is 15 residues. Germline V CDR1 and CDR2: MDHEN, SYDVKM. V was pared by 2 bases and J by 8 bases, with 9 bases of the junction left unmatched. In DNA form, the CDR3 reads TGTGCCAGCAGTTTAGGCGGCGGGAGTCTCCATGAGCAGTTCTTC. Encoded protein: CASSLGGGSLHEQFF.

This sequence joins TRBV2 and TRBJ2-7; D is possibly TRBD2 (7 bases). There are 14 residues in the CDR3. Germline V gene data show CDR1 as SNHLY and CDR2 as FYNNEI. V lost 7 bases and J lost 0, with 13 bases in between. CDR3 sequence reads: CASKGGLLSYEQYF. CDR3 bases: TGTGCCAGCAAGGGGGGGCTCCTCTCCTACGAGCAGTACTTC.

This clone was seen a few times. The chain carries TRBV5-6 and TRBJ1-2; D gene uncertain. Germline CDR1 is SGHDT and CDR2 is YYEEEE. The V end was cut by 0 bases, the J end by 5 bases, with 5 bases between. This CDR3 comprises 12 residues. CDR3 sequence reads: CASSLVQYGYTF. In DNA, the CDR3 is TGTGCCAGCAGCTTGGTCCAGTATGGCTACACCTTC.

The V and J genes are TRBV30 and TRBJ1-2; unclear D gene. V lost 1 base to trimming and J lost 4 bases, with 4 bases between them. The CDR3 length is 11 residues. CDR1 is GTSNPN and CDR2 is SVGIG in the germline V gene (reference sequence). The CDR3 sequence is CAWSAVYGYTF. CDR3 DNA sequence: TGTGCCTGGAGTGCAGTCTATGGCTACACCTTC.

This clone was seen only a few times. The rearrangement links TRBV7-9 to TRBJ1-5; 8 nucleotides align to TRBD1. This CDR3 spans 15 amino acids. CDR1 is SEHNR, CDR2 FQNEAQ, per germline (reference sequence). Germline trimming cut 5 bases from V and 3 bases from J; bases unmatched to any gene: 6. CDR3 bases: TGTGCCAGCAGCGCCCCAGGGGGCGTCAATCAGCCCCAGCATTTT. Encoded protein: CASSAPGGVNQPQHF.

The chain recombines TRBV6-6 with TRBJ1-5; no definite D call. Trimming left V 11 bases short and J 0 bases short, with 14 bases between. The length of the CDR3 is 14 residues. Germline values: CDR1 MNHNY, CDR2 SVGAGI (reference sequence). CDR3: CASGLGDSNQPQHF. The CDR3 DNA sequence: TGTGCCTCCGGACTGGGTGATAGCAATCAGCCCCAGCATTTT.